A single sample gave rise to the 13 T cell receptor beta chains below, sequenced in a study of shared clonotypes between healthy human individuals. Libraries were prepared by immunoSEQ multiplex PCR; TCRdb keeps only in-frame clonotypes and omits some of them. This sample carries 500,000 or so clones, more than 95% of them seen once, and the ten largest clones take approximately 0.06%. The sample taken for sequencing was naive CD4+ T cells sorted from blood. Described subset: CD45RA+ positively selected. These receptors came from a woman in her twenties or thirties in good health.

V and J are TRBV9 and TRBJ2-2; 7 bases match TRBD1. The CDR3 consists of 13 residues. V lost 4 bases to trimming and J lost 7 bases; unmatched junction nucleotides: 4. Germline CDR1 and CDR2: SGDLS and YYNGEE. The CDR3 nucleotides are TGTGCCAGCAGCCAGACAGGGTACGGGGAGCTGTTTTTT. It yields the protein CASSQTGYGELFF.

The chain links TRBV2 to TRBJ2-2; 7 bases line up with TRBD1. The V gene's germline CDR1 is SNHLY and CDR2 FYNNEI. The CDR3 extends over 16 amino acids. V shed 2 bases, J shed 0 bases, and the junction held 3 bases outside the gene matches. The CDR3 coding sequence is TGTGCCAGCAGTGAACTTGGGACAGCGAACACCGGGGAGCTGTTTTTT. It translates to CASSELGTANTGELFF.

V is TRBV21-1 and J is TRBJ2-3; the table's D call of TRBD2 was not tested on the DNA. TRBV21-1 is a recognized pseudogene. This CDR3 region has 16 residues. The CDR3 nucleotides read TGTGCCAGCAGCATCCTTAGCGGGAGATTTTCAGATACGCAGTATTTT. Its translation is CASSILSGRFSDTQYF.

Only a few counts were recorded for this clone. This CDR3 is CASSENGITEAFF. Written as DNA, the CDR3 is TGCGCCAGCAGCGAGAACGGGATCACTGAAGCTTTCTTT. The chain recombines TRBV5-1 with TRBJ1-1; D call uncertain. The CDR3 extends over 13 amino acids. Between the trimmed V and J ends, which lost 4 bases and 4 bases, there was a span of 11 bases. Per the germline V gene, CDR1 is SGHRS and CDR2 is YFSETQ.

The V call is TRBV28, the J call TRBJ2-7; maybe TRBD1 (6 bases). This CDR3 has 13 residues. V was clipped by 6 bases and J by 3 bases, with 12 bases between them. CDR1 is MDHEN, CDR2 SYDVKM, per germline. The CDR3 DNA is TGTGCCAGCAGCACAGACAGGTACTACGAGCAGTACTTC. Translation: CASSTDRYYEQYF.

The chain recombines TRBV19 with TRBJ2-1; 13 bases agree with TRBD2. Germline V CDR1 and CDR2: LNHDA, SQIVND (reference sequence). The CDR3 length is 17 residues. The trim removed 3 bases at V and 2 bases at J, leaving 4 bases unmatched. The CDR3 DNA reads TGTGCCAGTAGTATCGAGGGGACTAGCGGGACCTACAATGAGCAGTTCTTC. Its translation is CASSIEGTSGTYNEQFF. The whole variable domain, remainder taken from reference TRBV19 and TRBJ2-1, is DGGITQSPKYLFRKEGQNVTLSCEQNLNHDAMYWYRQDPGQGLRLIYYSQIVNDFQKGDIAEGYSVSREKKESFPLTVTSAQKNPTAFYLCASSIEGTSGTYNEQFFGPGTRLTVL.

The chain has TRBV5-4 and TRBJ2-7; D might be TRBD1 or TRBD2, each matching 5 bases. In germline, CDR1 is SGHNT, CDR2 YYREEE (reference sequence). The V and J ends lost 2 bases and 6 bases respectively, with 15 bases between them. The CDR3 runs to 14 residues. This CDR3 reads CASSFWDRQGEQYF. The CDR3 nucleotides read TGTGCCAGCAGCTTTTGGGACCGCCAGGGCGAGCAGTACTTC. Filled out from reference TRBV5-4 and TRBJ2-7, the complete variable domain reads ETGVTQSPTHLIKTRGQQVTLRCSSQSGHNTVSWYQQALGQGPQFIFQYYREEENGRGNFPPRFSGLQFPNYSSELNVNALELDDSALYLCASSFWDRQGEQYFGPGTRLTVT.

V usage is TRBV21-1 and J usage is TRBJ1-4; the D call in the table, TRBD1, was not verified against the DNA. TRBV21-1 represents a pseudogene. This CDR3 has 19 amino acids. The CDR3 sequence: CASSTPSEGGQGDREKLFF. CDR3 nucleotide sequence: TGTGCCAGCAGCACACCCTCAGAGGGGGGACAGGGGGATAGAGAAAAACTGTTTTTT.

The V gene is TRBV6-5, the J gene TRBJ1-1; D unresolved. The CDR3 covers 15 residues. Looked up from germline, CDR1 is MNHEY and CDR2 is SVGAGI. V was clipped by 4 bases and J by 0 bases, with 12 bases between them. CDR3 nucleotides: TGTGCCAGCAGTTCCCTCTATGGGTTGAACACTGAAGCTTTCTTT. Residues: CASSSLYGLNTEAFF.

This clone was seen once. V gene TRBV19 combines with J gene TRBJ1-2; tentatively, D is TRBD1 (5 bases). This CDR3 spans 12 amino acids. With 3 bases removed from V and 7 bases from J, the gap between germline ends came to 9 bases. Germline V gene data show CDR1 as LNHDA and CDR2 as SQIVND (reference sequence). Here the CDR3 reads CASSIGGIGYTF. For the CDR3, the DNA is TGTGCCAGTAGTATCGGGGGGATTGGCTACACCTTC.

The chain has TRBV27 and TRBJ1-5; no clear D. This CDR3 is 14 amino acids long. CDR1 is MNHEY, CDR2 SMNVEV, per germline (reference sequence). Trimming shortened V by 5 bases and J by 3 bases, and 11 bases separated the two germline ends. The CDR3 coding sequence is TGTGCCAGCAGTGCCCCGGGGAACAATCAGCCCCAGCATTTT. The encoded protein is CASSAPGNNQPQHF.

As concerns this clone: At the DNA level, this CDR3 is encoded by other sequences in the same sample as well. V gene TRBV28 combines with J gene TRBJ1-3; no definite D call. The V end lost 3 bases, the J end lost 0 bases, and 6 bases lay between the germline ends. CDR3 length: 14 residues. The germline gives CDR1 MDHEN, CDR2 SYDVKM. The CDR3 coding sequence is TGTGCCAGCAGTTTGGGGTTCTCTGGAAACACCATATATTTT. This codes for CASSLGFSGNTIYF.

In its sample, this clone was seen once. This CDR3 is CASSRGARESYEQYF. As DNA, the CDR3 is TGCGCCAGCAGCCGGGGAGCGCGCGAGTCCTACGAGCAGTACTTC. The genes are TRBV5-1 and TRBJ2-7, with TRBD2 as a possible D gene (5 bases). This CDR3 contains 15 residues. Germline CDR1 and CDR2: SGHRS and YFSETQ. V lost 4 bases, J lost 1 base, and 15 bases lay in between. The variable domain in full, completed from reference TRBV5-1 and TRBJ2-7, reads KAGVTQTPRYLIKTRGQQVTLSCSPISGHRSVSWYQQTPGQGLQFLFEYFSETQRNKGNFPGRFSGRQFSNSRSEMNVSTLELGDSALYLCASSRGARESYEQYFGPGTRLTVT.